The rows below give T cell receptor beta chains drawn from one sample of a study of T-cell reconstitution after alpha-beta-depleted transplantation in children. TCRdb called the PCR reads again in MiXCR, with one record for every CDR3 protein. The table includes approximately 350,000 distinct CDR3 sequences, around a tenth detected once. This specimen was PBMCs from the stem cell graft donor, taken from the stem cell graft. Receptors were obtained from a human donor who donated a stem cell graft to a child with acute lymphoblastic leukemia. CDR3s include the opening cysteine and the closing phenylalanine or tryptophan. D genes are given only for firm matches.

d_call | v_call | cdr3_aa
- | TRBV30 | CASGDGYTF
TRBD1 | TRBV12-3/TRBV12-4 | CASSRTGTDALFF
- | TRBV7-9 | CASSSGLHSNQPQHF
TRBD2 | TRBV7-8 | CASRIAGYTDTQYF
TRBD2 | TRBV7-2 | CASSPSGTSGETQYF
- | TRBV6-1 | CASSPRGENIQYF
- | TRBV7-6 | CASSPGLPGEADTQYF
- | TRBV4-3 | CASSPAQQGHEQYF
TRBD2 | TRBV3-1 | CASTPLAGDRNEQFF
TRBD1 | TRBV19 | CASSTYGTGDFYTDTQYF
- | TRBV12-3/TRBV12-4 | CATTLYSYNEQFF
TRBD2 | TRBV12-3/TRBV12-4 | CASNRAGGVYNEQFF
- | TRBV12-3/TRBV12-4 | CASRRHEKLFF
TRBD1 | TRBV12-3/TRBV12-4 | CASSQPGTGGSGYTF
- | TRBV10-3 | CAISEDGSSYNEQFF
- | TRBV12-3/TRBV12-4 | CASMDYNADTQYF
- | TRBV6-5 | CASSYAGVGGNEQFF
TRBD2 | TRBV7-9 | CASSPGLGWGEQFF
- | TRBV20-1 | CSARDSPKTYGYTF
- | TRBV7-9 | CASSFAASTDTQYF
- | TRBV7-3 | CASSLRGLGSGANVLTF
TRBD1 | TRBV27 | CASSRDRGAGELFF
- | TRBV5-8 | CASSLGVSSGNTIYF
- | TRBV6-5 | CASSYSPEPPNYGYTF
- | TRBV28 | CASSFDRRLRAFF
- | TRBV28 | CASNRDSPGSYEQYF
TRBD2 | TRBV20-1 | CSARGGLAGAAGTSYEQYF
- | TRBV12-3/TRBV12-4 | CASSFDSYEQYF
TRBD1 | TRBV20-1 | CSARDRGRNQPQHF
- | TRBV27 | CASSSSGRHGYTF
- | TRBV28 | CASSLWRSDNTEQYF
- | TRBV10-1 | CASTDLAKNIQYF
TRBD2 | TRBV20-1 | CSAGRTLSNEQFF
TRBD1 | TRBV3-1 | CASSQVGQGYTF
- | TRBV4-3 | CASSQVSSGELFF
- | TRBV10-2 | CATLAQTGELFF
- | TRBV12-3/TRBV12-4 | CASSSSGRHNEQFF
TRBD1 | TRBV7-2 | CASSLGQGVFGNTIYF
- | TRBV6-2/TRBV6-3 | CASSQFGPQHF
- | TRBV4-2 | CASSQGNTAVQYF
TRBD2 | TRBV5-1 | CASSARTSGYNEQFF
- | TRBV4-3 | CASSQDRDSPLHF
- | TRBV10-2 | CAGGTSTYEQYF
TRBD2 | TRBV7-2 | CASTAVPTSGGNEQFF
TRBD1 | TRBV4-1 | CASSQGRGPYEQYF
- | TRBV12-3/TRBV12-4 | CASAGGTYGYTF
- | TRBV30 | CAWSQGAQINYGYTF
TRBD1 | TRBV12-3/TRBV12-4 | CASSSADRGGSGYTF
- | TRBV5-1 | CASSLYSSYEQYF
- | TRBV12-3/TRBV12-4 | CASSLPVNTEAFF
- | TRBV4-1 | CASSQDLVQEAFF
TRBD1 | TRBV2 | CASRLTPGGQETQYF